This TCR beta chain is from a study of cytomegalovirus exposure and HLA in healthy donors. Study as a whole: Clustering assigned about 80% of the approximately 390 genotyped donors to the Caucasian-associated ancestry cluster. Study findings and constraints: Upon later analysis, TCR association rates were observed to vary by HLA locus, being highest for DRB1 and lowest for HLA-C. Productive rates of about 90% or about 30% were seen for most TCR beta V segments in an earlier analysis.

The study ran its PCR with 60 Vbeta and 13 Jbeta primers. Method: immunoSEQ multiplex PCR; TCRdb's copy keeps in-frame clones and lacks some. The table lists 140,000 to 150,000 clones, around three quarters of them singletons, with 3% in the top ten. V was clipped by 0 bases and J by 8 bases, with 15 bases between them. CDR1 and CDR2 (germline): SGDLS, YYNGEE. This CDR3 comprises 15 residues. Donors counted as nominally healthy when sampled, yet unrecorded immune exposures were likely. As to this clone: What it binds is unknown.

This receptor was taken from a man in his forties or fifties in good health and CMV-seropositive. J is TRBJ2-1 and V is TRBV9; perhaps TRBD2 as D (6 bases). What was sequenced was PBMCs. The CDR3 is CASSVAASAIDEQFF. The CDR3 nucleotides read TGTGCCAGCAGCGTAGCGGCTAGCGCGATAGATGAGCAGTTCTTC.